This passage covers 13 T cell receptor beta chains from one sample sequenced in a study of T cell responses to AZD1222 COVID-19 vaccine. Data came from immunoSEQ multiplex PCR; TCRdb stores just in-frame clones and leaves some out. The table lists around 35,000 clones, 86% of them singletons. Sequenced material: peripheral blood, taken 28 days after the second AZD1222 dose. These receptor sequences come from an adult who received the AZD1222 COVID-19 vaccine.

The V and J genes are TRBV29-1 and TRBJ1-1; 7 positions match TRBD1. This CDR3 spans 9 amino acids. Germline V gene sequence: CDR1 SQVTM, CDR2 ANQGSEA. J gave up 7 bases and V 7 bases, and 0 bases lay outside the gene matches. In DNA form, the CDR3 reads TGCAGCGCAGGGGGTGAAGCTTTCTTT. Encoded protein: CSAGGEAFF.

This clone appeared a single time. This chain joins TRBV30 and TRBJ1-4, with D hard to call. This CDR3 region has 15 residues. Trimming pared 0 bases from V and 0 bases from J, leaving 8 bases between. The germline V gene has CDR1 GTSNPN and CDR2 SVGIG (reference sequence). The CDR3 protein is CAWSVLDATNEKLFF. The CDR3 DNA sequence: TGTGCCTGGAGTGTACTGGACGCAACTAATGAAAAACTGTTTTTT.

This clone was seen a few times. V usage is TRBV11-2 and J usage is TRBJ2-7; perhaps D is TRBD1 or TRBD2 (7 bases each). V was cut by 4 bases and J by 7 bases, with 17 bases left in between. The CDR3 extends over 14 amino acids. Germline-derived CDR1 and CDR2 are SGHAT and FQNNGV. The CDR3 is CASSSGGGVREQYF. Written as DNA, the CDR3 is TGTGCCAGCAGCTCAGGGGGGGGTGTCCGAGAGCAGTACTTC.

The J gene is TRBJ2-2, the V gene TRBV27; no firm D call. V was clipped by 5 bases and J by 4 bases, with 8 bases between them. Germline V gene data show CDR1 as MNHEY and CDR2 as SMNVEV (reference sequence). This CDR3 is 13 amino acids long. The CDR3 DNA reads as TGTGCCAGCAGTGGTCGGACCACCGGGGAGCTGTTTTTT. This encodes CASSGRTTGELFF.

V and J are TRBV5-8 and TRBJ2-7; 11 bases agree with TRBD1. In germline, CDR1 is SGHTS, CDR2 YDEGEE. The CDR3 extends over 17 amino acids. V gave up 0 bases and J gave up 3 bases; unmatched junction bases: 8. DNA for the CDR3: TGTGCCAGCAGCTTGGTCCGCTTGGGACAGGGGGACTACGAGCAGTACTTC. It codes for CASSLVRLGQGDYEQYF.

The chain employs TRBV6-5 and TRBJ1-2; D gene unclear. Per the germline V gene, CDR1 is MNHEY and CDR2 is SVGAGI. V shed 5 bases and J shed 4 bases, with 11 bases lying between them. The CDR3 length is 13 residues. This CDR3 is CASSRTSLYGYTF. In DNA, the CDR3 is TGTGCCAGCAGTAGGACGAGCCTCTATGGCTACACCTTC.

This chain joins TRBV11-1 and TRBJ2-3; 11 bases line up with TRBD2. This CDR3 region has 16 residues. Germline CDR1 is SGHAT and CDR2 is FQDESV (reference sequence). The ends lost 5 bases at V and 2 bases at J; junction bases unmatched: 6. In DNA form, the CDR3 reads TGTGCCAGCAGCACGTTAGCGGGAGGGATCACAGATACGCAGTATTTT. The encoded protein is CASSTLAGGITDTQYF.

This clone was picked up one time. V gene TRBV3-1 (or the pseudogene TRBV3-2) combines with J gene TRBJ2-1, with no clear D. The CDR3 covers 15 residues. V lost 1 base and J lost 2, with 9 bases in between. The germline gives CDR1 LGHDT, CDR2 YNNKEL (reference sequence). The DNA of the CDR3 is TGTGCCAGCAGCCAAGGCTCGCGCCCCTACAATGAGCAGTTCTTC. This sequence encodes CASSQGSRPYNEQFF.

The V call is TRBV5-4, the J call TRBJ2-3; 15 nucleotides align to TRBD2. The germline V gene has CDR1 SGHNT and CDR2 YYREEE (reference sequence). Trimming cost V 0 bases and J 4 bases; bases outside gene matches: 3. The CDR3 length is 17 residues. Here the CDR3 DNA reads TGTGCCAGCAGCTTGGCCCGGACTAGCGGGGGGGCAGATACGCAGTATTTT. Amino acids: CASSLARTSGGADTQYF.

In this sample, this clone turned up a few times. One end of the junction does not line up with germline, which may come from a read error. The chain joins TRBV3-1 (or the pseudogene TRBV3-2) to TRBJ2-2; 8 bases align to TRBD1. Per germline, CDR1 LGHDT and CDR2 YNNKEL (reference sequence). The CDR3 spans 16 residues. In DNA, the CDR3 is TGTGCCAGCAACCAAGATCGGGGACAGGCTACCGGGGAGCTGTTTTTT. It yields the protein CASNQDRGQATGELFF.

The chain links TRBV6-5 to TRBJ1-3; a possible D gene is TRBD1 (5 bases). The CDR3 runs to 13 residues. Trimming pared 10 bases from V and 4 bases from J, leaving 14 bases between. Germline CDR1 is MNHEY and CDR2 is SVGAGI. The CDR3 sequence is CATADSYGNTIYF. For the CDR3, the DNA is TGTGCCACCGCAGACAGTTACGGAAACACCATATATTTT.

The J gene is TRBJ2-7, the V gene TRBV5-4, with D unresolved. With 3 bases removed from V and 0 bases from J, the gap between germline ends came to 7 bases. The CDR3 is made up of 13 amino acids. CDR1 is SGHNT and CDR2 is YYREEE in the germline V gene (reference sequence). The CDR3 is CASSSKISYEQYF. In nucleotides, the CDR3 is TGTGCCAGCAGCTCTAAAATCTCCTACGAGCAGTACTTC.

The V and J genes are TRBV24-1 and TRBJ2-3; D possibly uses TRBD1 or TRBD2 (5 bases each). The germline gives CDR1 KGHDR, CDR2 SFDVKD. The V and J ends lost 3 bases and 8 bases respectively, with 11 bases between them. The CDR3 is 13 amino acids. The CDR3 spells CATSDGTSPTQYF. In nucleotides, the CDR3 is TGTGCCACCAGTGATGGGACCAGTCCTACGCAGTATTTT.